Presented here are 2 T cell receptor beta chains from one specimen sequenced in a study of spatial heterogeneity in lung cancer. The time point denotes: sample taken at primary tumor resection. In TCRdb, the 5' RACE reads were re-called with MiXCR into one record per CDR3 protein. The sample holds under 10,000 distinct CDR3 sequences, about 5% seen once. Material: PBMCs, obtained at surgery. These receptors originate from a male donor with early-stage non-small cell lung cancer.

This clonotype was seen a handful of times. This sequence joins TRBV18 and TRBJ2-7, with 9 nucleotides matching TRBD1. Trimming removed 2 bases from V and 5 bases from J; junction bases left unmatched: 10. The CDR3 has 16 residues. CDR1 and CDR2 from the germline V gene are KGHSH and LQKENI. This chain's CDR3 is CASSPIGGTGLNEQYV. The CDR3 DNA reads as TGTGCCAGCTCACCAATAGGGGGGACAGGGCTGAACGAGCAGTACGTC.

This clonotype is termed medium-sized. The chain recombines TRBV7-2 with TRBJ2-1, with TRBD2 matching over 11 bases. The CDR3 is 16 amino acids. V was pared by 5 bases and J by 4 bases, with 7 bases of the junction left unmatched. Per germline, CDR1 SGHTA and CDR2 FQGNSA. Written as DNA, the CDR3 is TGTGCCAGCAGCGTTAAGACTAGCGGGGTTTACAATGAGCAGTTCTTC. This encodes CASSVKTSGVYNEQFF.